This entry lists 31 T cell receptor beta chains sequenced from one sample in a study of blood T cell repertoires in COVID-19. Libraries were prepared by immunoSEQ multiplex PCR; TCRdb keeps only in-frame clonotypes and omits some of them. The top ten clones hold 5.5% to 7% of a sample with 170,000 or so clones, around 84% of them seen once. Sequencing was performed on peripheral blood. The receptor source for this set is a man in his forties or fifties with active or convalescent COVID-19.

The V call is TRBV5-1, the J call TRBJ2-5, with TRBD2 as a possible D gene (6 bases). Germline V gene data show CDR1 as SGHRS and CDR2 as YFSETQ. V was cut by 4 bases and J by 3 bases, with 22 bases left in between. The CDR3 consists of 17 residues. CDR3 DNA sequence: TGCGCCAGCAGCCCTCCCCCGCGGTTAGCGGAGAAAGAGACCCAGTACTTC. Translation gives CASSPPPRLAEKETQYF.

This chain uses TRBV5-1 with TRBJ1-2, with TRBD1 matching 12 bases. Germline lookup yields CDR1 SGHRS and CDR2 YFSETQ. The J segment lost 8 bases and the V segment lost 3 bases, leaving 5 bases of the junction unmatched. The CDR3 length is 14 residues. In nucleotides, the CDR3 is TGCGCCAGCAGCTCGGGGACAGGGGGCCTCGGCTACACCTTC. Translation: CASSSGTGGLGYTF.

The J gene is TRBJ2-7, the V gene TRBV5-4; 13 bases line up with TRBD2. Germline loops: CDR1 SGHNT, CDR2 YYREEE (reference sequence). The J segment lost 2 bases and the V segment lost 6 bases, leaving 14 bases of the junction unmatched. CDR3 size: 18 residues. The chain's CDR3 is CASTPPGLAGFAPYEQYF. CDR3 nucleotides: TGTGCCAGCACGCCCCCGGGACTAGCGGGGTTTGCGCCCTACGAGCAGTACTTC.

This chain connects TRBV18 to TRBJ1-3; maybe TRBD1 (5 bases). The CDR3 totals 15 residues. Germline V gene data show CDR1 as KGHSH and CDR2 as LQKENI. Deletions cut 4 bases from V and 3 bases from J, with 13 bases between. The CDR3: CASSQSGDVGNTIYF. CDR3 nucleotide sequence: TGTGCCAGCTCACAATCGGGGGATGTTGGAAACACCATATATTTT.

This clone was seen only a few times. V gene TRBV15 combines with J gene TRBJ1-1, with D perhaps TRBD1 (5 bases). CDR1 LNHNV and CDR2 YYDKDF come from the germline V gene (reference sequence). Trimming removed 4 bases from V and 4 bases from J, with 10 bases in between. The CDR3 extends over 13 amino acids. DNA of the CDR3: TGTGCCACCAGCACGGCGGGGGGCACTGAAGCTTTCTTT. It encodes CATSTAGGTEAFF.

This chain connects TRBV27 to TRBJ1-2; TRBD1 matches 7 bases. Trimming cost V 2 bases and J 8 bases; bases outside gene matches: 8. The CDR3 contains 14 residues. Per the germline V gene, CDR1 is MNHEY and CDR2 is SMNVEV (reference sequence). The CDR3 protein is CASSLRGTAEGYTF. In DNA, the CDR3 is TGTGCCAGCAGTTTACGAGGGACAGCGGAGGGCTACACCTTC.

J is TRBJ1-2 and V is TRBV5-4, with D possibly being TRBD1 (6 bases). V was pared by 6 bases and J by 3 bases, with 18 bases between. The CDR3 totals 15 residues. The germline CDR1 and CDR2 sequences are SGHNT and YYREEE (reference sequence). The CDR3 nucleotides read TGTGCCAGCACCCTGACAGGCATCAGCGACTATGGCTACACCTTC. This codes for CASTLTGISDYGYTF. The full variable domain, with the rest looked up from reference TRBV5-4 and TRBJ1-2, is ETGVTQSPTHLIKTRGQQVTLRCSSQSGHNTVSWYQQALGQGPQFIFQYYREEENGRGNFPPRFSGLQFPNYSSELNVNALELDDSALYLCASTLTGISDYGYTFGSGTRLTVV.

For this clone: Germline is not matched at one junction end, which may reflect a read error. The rearrangement uses TRBV9 and TRBJ2-2, with TRBD2 identical over 8 bases. From germline, CDR1 is SGDLS and CDR2 YYNGEE. CDR3 size: 15 residues. The CDR3 DNA is TGTGCCCGCAGCGTCCGGGGGGGGAACACCGGGGAGCTGTTTTTT. This sequence encodes CARSVRGGNTGELFF.

The CDR3 DNA reads TGTGCCAGCGGCTCTGCAGGGAATGGTTACGAGCAGTACTTC. This gives the protein CASGSAGNGYEQYF. The chain links TRBV5-5 to TRBJ2-7; weak D call: TRBD1 (5 bases). Germline V CDR1 and CDR2: SGHKS, YYEKEE (reference sequence). Trimming took off 7 bases at V and 4 bases at J, with 18 bases between the two ends. This CDR3 contains 14 residues.

The chain links TRBV24-1 to TRBJ2-3; TRBD2 matches 12 bases. The length of the CDR3 is 19 residues. Germline-derived CDR1 and CDR2 are KGHDR and SFDVKD. V was pared by 5 bases and J by 4 bases, with 15 bases of the junction left unmatched. The CDR3 coding sequence is TGTGCCACCAGTGTCGCCGTCCCAACTAGCGGGAGGTTATCAGATACGCAGTATTTT. This translates into CATSVAVPTSGRLSDTQYF.

V and J are TRBV10-3 and TRBJ1-5; D is uncertain. Germline values: CDR1 ENHRY, CDR2 SYGVKD. Trimming left V 2 bases short and J 2 bases short, with 19 bases between. CDR3 length equals 18 residues. This chain's CDR3 is CAISETNPLGGGNQPQHF. The DNA for the CDR3 is TGTGCCATCAGTGAGACCAACCCCCTGGGAGGAGGCAATCAGCCCCAGCATTTT.

The chain employs TRBV6-2 or TRBV6-3 and TRBJ2-7; 9 bases align to TRBD1. V lost 2 bases to trimming and J lost 4 bases; unmatched junction nucleotides: 3. The CDR3 totals 14 residues. Germline V gene lookup returns CDR1 MNHEY and CDR2 SVGEGT. CDR3 DNA: TGTGCCAGCAGTTACGGGACAGGGCTGTACGAGCAGTACTTC. Translating gives CASSYGTGLYEQYF.

This chain links TRBV2 with TRBJ2-7; 7 bases agree with TRBD1. Germline V lookup: CDR1 SNHLY, CDR2 FYNNEI. V trimming: 5 bases; J trimming: 5 bases; junction bases outside the gene matches: 6. The CDR3 spans 13 residues. CDR3 sequence reads: CASSFDRDDEQYF. For the CDR3, the DNA is TGTGCCAGCAGTTTCGACAGGGACGACGAGCAGTACTTC.

The chain combines TRBV20-1 with TRBJ2-3; D uncertain. Germline-derived CDR1 and CDR2 are DFQATT and SNEGSKA (reference sequence). CDR3 length: 10 residues. Trimming took off 5 bases at V and 5 bases at J, with 5 bases between the two ends. As DNA, the CDR3 is TGCAGTGCTGGCCGAGATACGCAGTATTTT. Its protein product is CSAGRDTQYF.

V is TRBV3-1 (or the pseudogene TRBV3-2) and J is TRBJ1-2; TRBD1 is a possible D gene (5 bases). CDR1 and CDR2 (germline): LGHDT, YNNKEL (reference sequence). CDR3 length equals 15 residues. V lost 4 bases, J lost 0 bases, and 12 bases lay in between. For the CDR3, the DNA is TGTGCCAGCAGCCCGGGACTTCCAGCTAACTATGGCTACACCTTC. Its protein product is CASSPGLPANYGYTF.

The chain recombines TRBV5-4 with TRBJ1-1; 10 positions match TRBD1. The CDR3 sequence is 15 residues long. CDR1 is SGHNT and CDR2 is YYREEE in the germline V gene (reference sequence). Trimming at V came to 0 bases and at J to 7 bases, leaving 6 bases not matched to a gene. Here the CDR3 reads CASSLGGTGVVEAFF. The CDR3 nucleotides read TGTGCCAGCAGCTTGGGAGGGACAGGGGTCGTTGAAGCTTTCTTT.

The chain is built from TRBV19 and TRBJ2-7; TRBD2 matches at 13 bases. CDR3 size: 16 residues. V lost 6 bases and J lost 7; bases outside the gene matches: 12. From germline, CDR1 is LNHDA and CDR2 SQIVND (reference sequence). The chain's CDR3 is CASSPGAGLAGVEQYF. CDR3 coding DNA: TGTGCCAGTAGCCCCGGGGCCGGACTAGCGGGGGTTGAGCAGTACTTC.

A few counts support this clone. The rearrangement uses TRBV29-1 and TRBJ1-3; maybe TRBD1 (5 bases). CDR3 length: 14 amino acids. Trimming stripped 1 base from V and 0 bases from J, with 7 bases between. Per germline, CDR1 SQVTM and CDR2 ANQGSEA. CDR3 coding DNA: TGCAGCGTTGAAGTTCAGGGCTCTGGAAACACCATATATTTT. Protein product: CSVEVQGSGNTIYF. Together with reference TRBV29-1 and TRBJ1-3, the CDR3 gives the full variable domain: SAVISQKPSRDICQRGTSLTIQCQVDSQVTMMFWYRQQPGQSLTLIATANQGSEATYESGFVIDKFPISRPNLTFSTLTVSNMSPEDSSIYLCSVEVQGSGNTIYFGEGSWLTVV.

The chain uses TRBV28 and TRBJ1-4, with TRBD1 identical over 7 bases. Looked up from germline, CDR1 is MDHEN and CDR2 is SYDVKM. J gave up 13 bases and V 5 bases, and 7 bases lay outside the gene matches. The CDR3 contains 12 residues. This CDR3 reads CASSMDRSGLFF. CDR3 sequence (DNA): TGTGCCAGCAGTATGGACAGGTCCGGACTGTTTTTT. The variable domain in full, completed from reference TRBV28 and TRBJ1-4, reads DVKVTQSSRYLVKRTGEKVFLECVQDMDHENMFWYRQDPGLGLRLIYFSYDVKMKEKGDIPEGYSVSREKKERFSLILESASTNQTSMYLCASSMDRSGLFFGSGTQLSVL.

This sequence joins TRBV7-2 and TRBJ2-7; perhaps TRBD2 as D (5 bases). Germline CDR1 SGHTA, CDR2 FQGNSA. With 0 bases removed from V and 3 bases from J, the gap between germline ends came to 6 bases. There are 13 residues in the CDR3. CDR3 sequence reads: CASSLASVYEQYF. The CDR3 DNA sequence: TGTGCCAGCAGCTTAGCTAGCGTCTACGAGCAGTACTTC.

The chain is built from TRBV4-1 and TRBJ2-1, with TRBD2 identical over 8 bases. The CDR3 covers 16 residues. With V trimmed by 0 bases and J by 7 bases, 8 bases remained unmatched. Germline V gives CDR1 MGHRA, CDR2 YSYEKL. The CDR3 nucleotides are TGCGCCAGCAGCCAAGAAGACGGGAGGGCGGCTAATGAGCAGTTCTTC. This codes for CASSQEDGRAANEQFF.

CDR3 region: CASSSRYEQYF. Here the CDR3 DNA reads TGTGCCAGCAGCTCCCGGTACGAGCAGTACTTC. The V gene is TRBV2, the J gene TRBJ2-7; D not resolved. Germline V lookup: CDR1 SNHLY, CDR2 FYNNEI. Deletions cut 6 bases from V and 4 bases from J, with 7 bases between. This CDR3 is 11 amino acids long. Full variable domain (missing parts from reference TRBV2 and TRBJ2-7): EPEVTQTPSHQVTQMGQEVILRCVPISNHLYFYWYRQILGQKVEFLVSFYNNEISEKSEIFDDQFSVERPDGSNFTLKIRSTKLEDSAMYFCASSSRYEQYFGPGTRLTVT.

V and J are TRBV20-1 and TRBJ2-3; perhaps D is TRBD1 or TRBD2 (6 bases each). Germline V CDR1 and CDR2: DFQATT, SNEGSKA (reference sequence). The CDR3 has 12 residues. Trimming shortened V by 3 bases and J by 7 bases, and 11 bases separated the two germline ends. CDR3 sequence (DNA): TGCAGTGCTAGTGGGGGGCGAAATACGCAGTATTTT. It translates to CSASGGRNTQYF.

The V and J genes are TRBV2 and TRBJ2-6; tentatively, D is TRBD2 (5 bases). CDR1 and CDR2 (germline): SNHLY, FYNNEI. Between the trimmed V and J ends, which lost 6 bases and 0 bases, there was a span of 15 bases. The CDR3 loop spans 17 amino acids. The CDR3 here is CASRSRELISGANVLTF. The CDR3 region has the DNA TGTGCCAGCAGGAGCCGGGAACTGATCTCTGGGGCCAACGTCCTGACTTTC.

The genes are TRBV7-2 and TRBJ2-7; tentative D call: TRBD2 (6 bases). The CDR3 totals 16 residues. The V gene's germline CDR1 is SGHTA and CDR2 FQGNSA. Between the trimmed V and J ends, which lost 5 bases and 3 bases, there was a span of 20 bases. The chain's CDR3 is CASSRDSDTDLYEQYF. As DNA, the CDR3 is TGTGCCAGCAGCAGGGACTCTGACACCGACCTCTACGAGCAGTACTTC. The full variable domain, with the rest looked up from reference TRBV7-2 and TRBJ2-7, is GAGVSQSPSNKVTEKGKDVELRCDPISGHTALYWYRQSLGQGLEFLIYFQGNSAPDKSGLPSDRFSAERTGGSVSTLTIQRTQQEDSAVYLCASSRDSDTDLYEQYFGPGTRLTVT.

This rearrangement joins TRBV7-9 to TRBJ2-7; 9 bases fit TRBD1. V dropped 5 bases and J dropped 4; count of bases not matched to a gene: 6. CDR1 SEHNR and CDR2 FQNEAQ come from the germline V gene (reference sequence). The CDR3 runs 14 residues. This chain's CDR3 is CASSRDRESYEQYF. Written as DNA, the CDR3 is TGTGCCAGCAGCCGGGACAGGGAAAGTTACGAGCAGTACTTC.

The chain employs TRBV6-5 and TRBJ2-3; 11 bases are shared with TRBD2. Germline V gene lookup returns CDR1 MNHEY and CDR2 SVGAGI. The junction had 5 bases not matched to a gene; V was cut back by 6 bases and J by 3 bases. The CDR3 contains 15 residues. CDR3 in DNA: TGTGCCAGCAGAGATATAGCGGGAGGGACAGATACGCAGTATTTT. It yields the protein CASRDIAGGTDTQYF.

The gene calls are TRBV15 and TRBJ2-1; a weak D match, TRBD2 (5 bases). From germline, CDR1 is LNHNV and CDR2 YYDKDF (reference sequence). V was cut by 0 bases and J by 7 bases, with 16 bases left in between. This CDR3 is built from 16 residues. The chain's CDR3 is CATSRDRGNTGNEQFF. The DNA of the CDR3 is TGTGCCACCAGCAGAGATCGAGGAAATACGGGGAATGAGCAGTTCTTC. Based on the CDR3 plus reference TRBV15 and TRBJ2-1, the full variable domain is DAMVIQNPRYQVTQFGKPVTLSCSQTLNHNVMYWYQQKSSQAPKLLFHYYDKDFNNEADTPDNFQSRRPNTSFCFLDIRSPGLGDTAMYLCATSRDRGNTGNEQFFGPGTRLTVL.

The chain carries TRBV5-1 and TRBJ2-1; D possibly corresponds to TRBD1 (6 bases). CDR1 is SGHRS, CDR2 YFSETQ, per germline. This CDR3 is built from 14 residues. V was clipped by 0 bases and J by 6 bases, with 10 bases between them. The chain's CDR3 is CASSLAIGGNEQFF. The CDR3 nucleotides read TGCGCCAGCAGCTTGGCCATAGGGGGCAATGAGCAGTTCTTC.

V gene TRBV11-3 combines with J gene TRBJ2-1, with TRBD2 matching 7 bases. The CDR3 spans 13 residues. Germline CDR1 SGHNT, CDR2 YENEEA. J lost 4 bases, V lost 5 bases, and 2 bases had no gene match. This CDR3 reads CASSVGGYNEQFF. The CDR3 DNA sequence: TGTGCCAGCAGCGTCGGGGGGTACAATGAGCAGTTCTTC. The complete variable domain, with remaining parts taken from reference TRBV11-3 and TRBJ2-1, reads EAGVVQSPRYKIIEKKQPVAFWCNPISGHNTLYWYLQNLGQGPELLIRYENEEAVDDSQLPKDRFSAERLKGVDSTLKIQPAELGDSAVYLCASSVGGYNEQFFGPGTRLTVL.

There are many counts of this clone. CDR3 region: CASSDSRLGYTF. The CDR3 region has the DNA TGTGCCAGCAGTGATTCTAGATTAGGCTACACCTTC. The J gene is TRBJ1-2, the V gene TRBV2; D remains unclear. CDR3 length: 12 residues. The germline gives CDR1 SNHLY, CDR2 FYNNEI. Trimming took off 3 bases at V and 8 bases at J, with 10 bases between the two ends.